The sequence of this T cell receptor (beta chain) was determined in a study of T cell repertoires in cytomegalovirus infection. The wider study: Researchers turned to recently identified HLA-C-restricted CMV epitopes as well as well-studied HLA-B-restricted ones. Public TCR beta signatures marked donors with CMV infection and the matching HLA.

In TCRdb, the reads were re-called with MiXCR into one record per CDR3 protein. The data contain 100,000 to 150,000 distinct CDR3 sequences, approximately 30% of them seen just once; the ten biggest clones take up approximately 50%. The CDR3 extends over 13 amino acids. V lost 5 bases and J lost 1, with 7 bases in between. This clonotype turned up a few times. What it recognizes is unknown. V is TRBV12-3 or TRBV12-4 and J is TRBJ2-3; D might be TRBD2 (6 bases). This sample comprised CD8+ T cells from cultured PBMCs, obtained from culture after CMV antigen stimulation. This receptor was obtained from a human donor in good health (CMV status not recorded). Some clones in this sample may be carry-over from other donors' samples. This CDR3 is CASSSGRTDTQYF. Written as DNA, the CDR3 is TGTGCCAGCAGTAGCGGGCGCACAGATACGCAGTATTTT.